These T cell receptor beta chains were read from a single sample in a study of cytomegalovirus exposure and HLA in healthy donors. Measured with immunoSEQ multiplex PCR; TCRdb has only the in-frame clones, and not every one. The data contain 66,000 or so clones, 95% to 98% of them singletons. Material for sequencing was PBMCs. The receptors originated from a woman aged 18-29 years in good health and CMV-seropositive. Both conserved end residues are part of each CDR3. A D gene is named only where the DNA matches it firmly. Size is stated for part of the rows, as once, few or many counts, or as a class when the clone is expanded.

CDR3: CASSPLTGELFF; DNA: TGTGCCAGCAGTCCCCTTACCGGGGAGCTGTTTTTT; size: .; V: TRBV27; D: .; J: TRBJ2-2
CDR3: CASSRVEEKLFF; DNA: TGTGCCAGCAGCAGGGTGGAAGAAAAACTGTTTTTT; size: .; V: TRBV6-1; D: .; J: TRBJ1-4
CDR3: CASSLFSGSIHGELFF; DNA: TGTGCCAGCAGCTTATTCAGCGGGAGCATCCACGGGGAGCTGTTTTTT; size: .; V: TRBV7-3; D: TRBD2; J: TRBJ2-2
CDR3: CATSRDQVMNTEAFF; DNA: TGTGCCACCAGCAGAGATCAGGTTATGAACACTGAAGCTTTCTTT; size: .; V: TRBV15; D: .; J: TRBJ1-1
CDR3: CASGDNDQPQHF; DNA: TGTGCCAGCGGGGACAATGATCAGCCCCAGCATTTT; size: .; V: TRBV27; D: .; J: TRBJ1-5
CDR3: CASSAPGGGNQPQHF; DNA: TGTGCCAGCAGTGCGCCAGGGGGTGGCAATCAGCCCCAGCATTTT; size: .; V: TRBV2; D: TRBD1; J: TRBJ1-5
CDR3: CASSRVEETQYF; DNA: TGTGCCAGCAGCAGGGTTGAGGAGACCCAGTACTTC; size: .; V: TRBV6-1; D: .; J: TRBJ2-5
CDR3: CSARYSYEQYF; DNA: TGCAGTGCTAGATACTCCTACGAGCAGTACTTC; size: once; V: TRBV20-1; D: .; J: TRBJ2-7
CDR3: CASSLLPTGARTEAFF; DNA: TGCGCCAGCAGCCTCCTACCGACAGGGGCACGGACTGAAGCTTTCTTT; size: .; V: TRBV4-1; D: TRBD1; J: TRBJ1-1
CDR3: CASSFQGQASYEQYF; DNA: TGTGCCAGCAGTTTTCAGGGACAGGCATCGTACGAGCAGTACTTC; size: .; V: TRBV28; D: TRBD1; J: TRBJ2-7
CDR3: CASSEVTGTYNEQFF; DNA: TGTGCCAGCAGTGAAGTGACAGGGACCTACAATGAGCAGTTCTTC; size: .; V: TRBV6-1; D: TRBD1; J: TRBJ2-1
CDR3: CASSPWGLADSYEQYF; DNA: TGTGCCAGCAGCCCATGGGGACTAGCGGATTCCTACGAGCAGTACTTC; size: .; V: TRBV21-1; D: .; J: TRBJ2-7
CDR3: CSVASSGQNEQFF; DNA: TGCAGCGTTGCTTCTAGCGGTCAGAATGAGCAGTTCTTC; size: .; V: TRBV29-1; D: TRBD2; J: TRBJ2-1
CDR3: CASSSEGGTNEKLFF; DNA: TGTGCCAGTAGCAGCGAAGGCGGAACTAATGAAAAACTGTTTTTT; size: .; V: TRBV19; D: .; J: TRBJ1-4
CDR3: CAIGHVTKNIQYF; DNA: TGTGCCATCGGGCACGTGACCAAAAACATTCAGTACTTC; size: .; V: TRBV10-3; D: .; J: TRBJ2-4
CDR3: CATSRDERETQYF; DNA: TGTGCCACCAGCAGAGATGAGCGAGAGACCCAGTACTTC; size: .; V: TRBV15; D: .; J: TRBJ2-5
CDR3: CASSSRRVPANYGYTF; DNA: TGTGCCAGCAGTTCCCGCAGGGTCCCAGCTAACTATGGCTACACCTTC; size: .; V: TRBV6-6; D: .; J: TRBJ1-2
CDR3: CASSLPFDRGSEKLFF; DNA: TGTGCCAGCAGTCTACCGTTTGACAGGGGCAGTGAAAAACTGTTTTTT; size: .; V: TRBV28; D: TRBD1; J: TRBJ1-4
CDR3: CASSGGTSGVLAKNIQYF; DNA: TGCGCCAGCAGTGGGGGGACTAGCGGGGTCTTAGCCAAAAACATTCAGTACTTC; size: .; V: TRBV10-2; D: TRBD2; J: TRBJ2-4
CDR3: CASSPLTGNNGYTF; DNA: TGTGCCAGCAGTCCCCTGACAGGGAATAATGGCTACACCTTC; size: .; V: TRBV6-5; D: TRBD1; J: TRBJ1-2
CDR3: CAWSVSYRQGARTKGYEQFF; DNA: TGTGCCTGGAGTGTATCTTACCGGCAGGGGGCCAGGACAAAGGGCTATGAGCAGTTCTTC; size: .; V: TRBV30; D: TRBD1; J: TRBJ2-1
CDR3: CASSQGEETQYF; DNA: TGTGCCAGCAGCCAAGGGGAAGAGACCCAGTACTTC; size: .; V: TRBV11-3; D: .; J: TRBJ2-5
CDR3: CAWNRENTEAFF; DNA: TGTGCCTGGAACAGGGAGAACACTGAAGCTTTCTTT; size: .; V: TRBV30; D: .; J: TRBJ1-1
CDR3: CASSTRTSGAYEQYF; DNA: TGTGCCAGCAGCACCCGGACTAGCGGGGCTTACGAGCAGTACTTC; size: once; V: TRBV11-1; D: TRBD2; J: TRBJ2-7
CDR3: CASRDDRGNTGELFF; DNA: TGTGCCAGCAGAGACGACAGGGGTAACACCGGGGAGCTGTTTTTT; size: .; V: TRBV9; D: TRBD1; J: TRBJ2-2
CDR3: CASGSESKNIQYF; DNA: TGTGCCAGCGGGAGTGAGTCCAAAAACATTCAGTACTTC; size: .; V: TRBV9; D: .; J: TRBJ2-4